What follows are 24 T cell receptor beta chains derived from one specimen sequenced in a study of CD8 T cells in ankylosing spondylitis. Each CDR3 protein gets one entry after TCRdb re-called the 5' RACE reads with MiXCR. Found here are approximately 540,000 distinct CDR3 sequences, roughly 12% of them singletons; the top ten hold about 6.8%. These TCRs are of unknown antigen specificity. Study-level points and caveats: Seemingly distinctive of ankylosing spondylitis blood was a TCR beta motif formed by eight highly homologous variants.

The sample consisted of blood, either unsorted or a sorted T cell fraction (not recorded which). The receptors were gathered from a male donor with ankylosing spondylitis.

Here the CDR3 reads CSATLVQETQYF. DNA of the CDR3: TGCAGTGCTACACTAGTCCAAGAGACCCAGTACTTC. The genes are TRBV20-1 and TRBJ2-5; the D gene is possibly TRBD2 (5 bases). V was trimmed by 4 bases and J by 1 base, leaving 7 bases between them. Per the germline V gene, CDR1 is DFQATT and CDR2 is SNEGSKA (reference sequence). The CDR3 extends over 12 amino acids.

This clonotype was detected only a few times. The chain is built from TRBV20-1 and TRBJ2-2; 8 nucleotides align to TRBD2. The CDR3 covers 17 residues. The germline gives CDR1 DFQATT, CDR2 SNEGSKA (reference sequence). V was clipped by 0 bases and J by 0 bases; unmatched bases: 6. CDR3 loop: CSARDSAGGANTGELFF. The CDR3 DNA reads TGCAGTGCTAGAGATTCCGCGGGGGGAGCGAACACCGGGGAGCTGTTTTTT.

This clonotype was picked up a small number of times. In DNA, the CDR3 is TGTGCCAGCAGTCTGACTAGACAAGAGACCCAGTACTTC. Residues: CASSLTRQETQYF. The genes are TRBV6-6 and TRBJ2-5; D is possibly TRBD2 (6 bases). V lost 5 bases and J lost 2, with 9 bases in between. CDR3 length: 13 residues. Germline values: CDR1 MNHNY, CDR2 SVGAGI (reference sequence).

This clonotype was seen many times. The J gene is TRBJ2-1, the V gene TRBV7-8; D gene uncertain. CDR1 is SGHVS and CDR2 is FQNEAQ in the germline V gene. Trimming removed 5 bases at V and 7 bases at J, with 21 bases between. The CDR3 is 16 residues long. The CDR3 sequence is CASSLSPGRTNNEQFF. CDR3 sequence (DNA): TGTGCCAGCAGCCTATCCCCGGGTCGAACGAATAATGAGCAGTTCTTC.

This clonotype was detected ten times or more. The chain uses TRBV5-1 and TRBJ1-1; 7 positions agree with TRBD1. The CDR3 is made up of 14 amino acids. The germline V gene has CDR1 SGHRS and CDR2 YFSETQ. V was pared by 7 bases and J by 1 base, with 7 bases of the junction left unmatched. Here the CDR3 DNA reads TGCGCCAGCCGTGGGGACAGCTCGAACACTGAAGCTTTCTTT. Translation gives CASRGDSSNTEAFF.

This clonotype was seen at least ten times. DNA of the CDR3: TGTGCCAGCAGCCAAGAAGATGGTAGCAGGGGGGGCCTTGAGACCCAGTACTTC. It translates to CASSQEDGSRGGLETQYF. This chain uses TRBV4-2 with TRBJ2-5; D assignment may be TRBD1 or TRBD2 (7 bases each). Looked up from germline, CDR1 is LGHNA and CDR2 is YNFKEQ. V dropped 0 bases and J dropped 5 bases, with 22 bases sitting between them. The CDR3 loop spans 18 amino acids.

This clonotype was picked up a small number of times. V is TRBV10-3 and J is TRBJ2-3, with D maybe TRBD2 (6 bases). The CDR3 spans 15 residues. The germline V and J ends were trimmed by 4 bases and 0 bases, with 11 bases remaining between them. Germline assignment: CDR1 ENHRY and CDR2 SYGVKD. The DNA of the CDR3 is TGTGCCATCAGTGGAGGGACTCTAAGCACAGATACGCAGTATTTT. Protein: CAISGGTLSTDTQYF.

The chain combines TRBV28 with TRBJ1-2; D is possibly TRBD1 (5 bases). CDR3 length: 14 residues. The germline gives CDR1 MDHEN, CDR2 SYDVKM. V lost 5 bases, J lost 0 bases, and 10 bases lay in between. CDR3 bases: TGTGCCAGCAGTCTCCCAGGGACTAACTATGGCTACACCTTC. It codes for CASSLPGTNYGYTF.

This clonotype was seen only a few times. V gene TRBV29-1 combines with J gene TRBJ2-1; 10 bases match TRBD2. Germline V gene data show CDR1 as SQVTM and CDR2 as ANQGSEA. Trimming cost V 6 bases and J 4 bases; bases outside gene matches: 12. The CDR3 sequence is 16 residues long. CDR3 sequence reads: CSVLGGLAGAYNEQFF. CDR3 in DNA: TGCAGCGTCCTCGGGGGTCTAGCGGGAGCATACAATGAGCAGTTCTTC.

V usage is TRBV20-1 and J usage is TRBJ2-5; D unresolved. V dropped 6 bases and J dropped 5 bases, with 13 bases sitting between them. The CDR3 totals 12 residues. The germline V gene encodes CDR1 DFQATT and CDR2 SNEGSKA (reference sequence). Here the CDR3 reads CSATDGRETQYF. As DNA, the CDR3 is TGCAGTGCAACGGACGGCAGGGAGACCCAGTACTTC.

There are many counts of this clonotype. The V call is TRBV7-2, the J call TRBJ2-3; 8 bases are a match to TRBD1. Germline lookup yields CDR1 SGHTA and CDR2 FQGNSA. CDR3 length: 15 residues. With 2 bases clipped from V and 5 bases from J, the junction kept 6 bases outside the gene matches. CDR3 amino acids: CASSLIGTGLDTQYF. The CDR3 DNA is TGTGCCAGCAGCTTAATCGGGACAGGCCTAGATACGCAGTATTTT.

This clonotype was seen a few times. The gene calls are TRBV7-9 and TRBJ1-2; D is perhaps TRBD1 (6 bases). Between the trimmed V and J ends, which lost 5 bases and 8 bases, there was a span of 15 bases. The CDR3 spans 13 residues. CDR1 and CDR2 from the germline V gene are SEHNR and FQNEAQ (reference sequence). The CDR3 DNA reads as TGTGCCAGCAGCCCACTCGGGGGGCGGGGCTACACCTTC. Protein product: CASSPLGGRGYTF.

At least ten counts were recorded for this clonotype. The chain recombines TRBV12-3 or TRBV12-4 with TRBJ1-2; 8 positions agree with TRBD1. The length of the CDR3 is 12 residues. The V segment lost 5 bases and the J segment 6 bases; nucleotides outside the gene matches: 2. The CDR3 DNA is TGTGCCAGCAGTCCACAGGGGGATGGCTACACCTTC. Its protein product is CASSPQGDGYTF.

The gene calls are TRBV2 and TRBJ1-2; 7 positions agree with TRBD1. Trimming removed 8 bases from V and 0 bases from J; junction bases left unmatched: 9. The CDR3 has 15 amino acids. Per the germline V gene, CDR1 is SNHLY and CDR2 is FYNNEI. CDR3: CASSWDSQTNYGYTF. The DNA of the CDR3 is TGTGCCAGCTCCTGGGACAGCCAAACTAACTATGGCTACACCTTC.

The chain uses TRBV7-9 and TRBJ1-3; D is ambiguous. Trimming stripped 5 bases from V and 0 bases from J, with 8 bases between. CDR3 length: 14 amino acids. The germline gives CDR1 SEHNR, CDR2 FQNEAQ (reference sequence). Written as DNA, the CDR3 is TGTGCCAGCAGCCCCTTCAGCTCTGGAAACACCATATATTTT. This sequence encodes CASSPFSSGNTIYF.

This sequence joins TRBV12-3 or TRBV12-4 and TRBJ1-6, with D unresolved. Deletions cut 6 bases from V and 7 bases from J, with 7 bases between. The length of the CDR3 is 12 residues. CDR3 nucleotides: TGTGCCAGCAGGTGGAGGAATTCACCCCTCCACTTT. Residues: CASRWRNSPLHF.

In its sample, this clonotype was seen a few times. The chain carries TRBV6-5 and TRBJ2-7, with 11 bases identical to TRBD2. There are 16 residues in the CDR3. CDR1 is MNHEY, CDR2 SVGAGI, per germline. Trimming removed 4 bases from V and 3 bases from J; junction bases left unmatched: 8. CDR3 loop: CASSSTTSGSVYEQYV. CDR3 coding DNA: TGTGCCAGCAGTTCCACCACTAGCGGGAGCGTCTACGAGCAGTACGTC.

The chain employs TRBV27 and TRBJ2-1; 9 bases agree with TRBD2. Trimming at V came to 4 bases and at J to 0 bases, leaving 16 bases not matched to a gene. Germline CDR1 reads MNHEY; CDR2 reads SMNVEV (reference sequence). The CDR3 consists of 20 residues. CDR3 sequence (DNA): TGTGCCAGCAGTTCCCATAGCGGGAGAGGGAGTGGGAGCTCCTACAATGAGCAGTTCTTC. Protein product: CASSSHSGRGSGSSYNEQFF.

This clonotype was seen a few times. The chain is built from TRBV19 and TRBJ1-1, with TRBD1 as a possible D gene (6 bases). CDR1 and CDR2 from the germline V gene are LNHDA and SQIVND (reference sequence). Trimming left V 5 bases short and J 7 bases short, with 14 bases between. The CDR3 spans 13 residues. The DNA of the CDR3 is TGTGCCAGTAGTCCAGAAGACAGGATTGAAGCTTTCTTT. This codes for CASSPEDRIEAFF.

This chain uses TRBV20-1 with TRBJ2-7; weak D call: TRBD1 (6 bases). Germline assignment: CDR1 DFQATT and CDR2 SNEGSKA (reference sequence). Trimming left V 1 base short and J 1 base short, with 11 bases between. This CDR3 is 14 amino acids long. The CDR3 bases are TGCAGTGCTAGAGCAGGGGTCATATCCTACGAGCAGTACTTC. Protein: CSARAGVISYEQYF.

This CDR3 is CASSLGLAPAIVYNEQFF. The CDR3 coding sequence is TGTGCCAGCAGCTTGGGTCTAGCACCGGCAATCGTCTACAATGAGCAGTTCTTC. V is TRBV5-6 and J is TRBJ2-1, with TRBD2 as a possible D gene (5 bases). CDR1 is SGHDT and CDR2 is YYEEEE in the germline V gene. The germline V and J ends were trimmed by 0 bases and 3 bases, with 19 bases remaining between them. The CDR3 runs to 18 residues. The variable domain in full, with the rest retrieved from reference TRBV5-6 and TRBJ2-1, is DAGVTQSPTHLIKTRGQQVTLRCSPKSGHDTVSWYQQALGQGPQFIFQYYEEEERQRGNFPDRFSGHQFPNYSSELNVNALLLGDSALYLCASSLGLAPAIVYNEQFFGPGTRLTVL.

This clonotype was seen only a few times. The V and J genes are TRBV7-2 and TRBJ1-2, with 7 bases that match TRBD1. Germline lookup yields CDR1 SGHTA and CDR2 FQGNSA. With V trimmed by 5 bases and J by 3 bases, 3 bases remained unmatched. The CDR3 runs to 13 residues. The CDR3: CASSIGQDYGYTF. Written as DNA, the CDR3 is TGTGCCAGCAGCATCGGACAGGACTATGGCTACACCTTC.

This clonotype was counted at least ten times. The rearrangement links TRBV15 to TRBJ2-4; the D gene is possibly TRBD1 (5 bases). The germline CDR1 and CDR2 sequences are LNHNV and YYDKDF (reference sequence). Trimming removed 8 bases at V and 7 bases at J, with 15 bases between. The CDR3 contains 13 residues. The CDR3 coding sequence is TGTGCCACCTCCGTAGGGGCGCGGAACATTCAGTACTTC. It yields the protein CATSVGARNIQYF.

This clonotype was found a few times. This chain uses TRBV10-2 with TRBJ2-3; 13 bases are shared with TRBD2. This CDR3 has 19 residues. With V trimmed by 2 bases and J by 0 bases, 8 bases remained unmatched. CDR1 and CDR2 (germline): WSHSY, SAAADI. This CDR3 is CASSEALGLAGASTDTQYF. As DNA, the CDR3 is TGCGCCAGCAGTGAGGCGTTAGGACTAGCGGGAGCCAGCACAGATACGCAGTATTTT.